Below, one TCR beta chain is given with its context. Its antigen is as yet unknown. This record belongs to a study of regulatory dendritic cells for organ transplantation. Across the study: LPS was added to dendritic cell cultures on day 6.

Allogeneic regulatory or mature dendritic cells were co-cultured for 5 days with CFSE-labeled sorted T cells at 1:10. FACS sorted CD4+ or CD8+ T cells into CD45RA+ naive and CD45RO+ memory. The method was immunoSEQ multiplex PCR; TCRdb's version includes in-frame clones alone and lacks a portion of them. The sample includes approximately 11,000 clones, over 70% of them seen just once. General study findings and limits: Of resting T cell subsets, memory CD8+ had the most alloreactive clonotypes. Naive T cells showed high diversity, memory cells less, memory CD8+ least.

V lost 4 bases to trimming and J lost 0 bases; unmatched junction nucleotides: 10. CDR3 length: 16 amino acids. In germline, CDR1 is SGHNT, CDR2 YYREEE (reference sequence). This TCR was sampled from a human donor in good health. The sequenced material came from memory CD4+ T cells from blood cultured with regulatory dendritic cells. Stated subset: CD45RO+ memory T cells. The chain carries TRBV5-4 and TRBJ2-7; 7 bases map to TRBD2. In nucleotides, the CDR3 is TGTGCCAGCAGCCACCCGGACGGGGGGAGCTCCTACGAGCAGTACTTC. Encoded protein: CASSHPDGGSSYEQYF.